The text below deals with one T cell receptor (beta chain). The specificity of this receptor is unknown. Base qualities are not recorded, but no much larger clone differs from it by a single base. TCRbeta CDR3 regions were amplified from genomic DNA by means of the immunoSEQ Assay, a bias-controlled multiplex PCR. The paper's processing steps were these. Nucleated cell counts per sample were estimated from amplification of reference gene primers within the assay. Sequence reads were collapsed and filtered to measure the absolute abundance of every unique TCRbeta CDR3 rearrangement. Productive Simpson clonality was computed per sample as the square root of Simpson's diversity index over productive rearrangements. TCRdb obtained this table from immuneACCESS and retained in-frame rearrangements with V and J assigned. These tables miss some clones; where compared with another copy, unresolved V genes account for less than half of the shortfall, and the remainder is unexplained. V and J calls and clone size are those listed in that table; D and trimming were worked out from the DNA. Within this sample are about 280,000 clones, with around 85% of them counted one time only. The top ten clones comprise 2.5% to 3% of the sample.

The CDR3 spans 14 residues, from the cysteine through the phenylalanine. Solely the CDR3 DNA is kept, with 42 bases framed from the first base. V ends up 10 bases short and J 5 bases short, with an unmatched junction base count of 11. Based on the germline V gene (reference sequence), the CDR1 and CDR2 sequences are LNHDA and SQIVND. These data come from a study of blood T cell repertoires in COVID-19 (dated by TCRdb to 2020 to 2022). About the study as a whole: Samples from collaborators originated in the United States, Italy and Spain and spanned both the acute and convalescent phases of COVID-19. The material from the prospective study consisted of cDNA or gDNA derived from T cells, B-cell-depleted T cells, or PBMCs. Subjects who had been exposed to COVID-19, were actively infected with it, or had recovered from it provided the deeply sampled blood TCRbeta repertoires that made up the dataset. The repertoires were released in a freely available public database intended as a resource for research on the immune response to SARS-CoV-2. The samples were drawn from two sources: the first 160 participants of the ongoing ImmuneRACE study, and 1,000 to 1,500 subjects contributed by 6 global collaborators. The sample metadata nearly always contained a de-identified subject ID, COVID-19 status, age in years and sex. Where HLA class I and class II types were available, the types were taken from metadata supplied by the sample provider, not from assay-based typing.

Participants in the prospective study were enrolled through a virtual design, were aged 18 to 89 years, and lived in roughly 25 United States geographic areas. To assign participants to cohorts, the prospective study relied on clinical history that participants themselves reported in a screening survey and a study questionnaire. Recovered participants in ImmuneRACE Cohort 3 were defined by two consecutive negative NP/OP PCR tests, clearance by a healthcare professional, or resolution of symptoms. In the prospective study, mobile phlebotomists collected whole blood, serum and a nasopharyngeal or oropharyngeal swab from each participant. Prospective study participants could optionally give additional blood draws and questionnaires over an approximately 2-month period. Before DNA extraction, blood samples from the prospective study were shipped at room temperature or frozen. What the authors observed across the whole study: How much clinical and demographic metadata was included differed by source and by participant, and the metadata was provided uncurated.

Sequenced input: PBMCs or T cells enriched from blood (not recorded which). This sequence was found in a woman aged 50 to 60 who had recovered from COVID-19. Recombination linked TRBV19 to TRBJ2-1; 7 central bases correspond to TRBD2. The sequenced DNA is TGTGCCACACGAGCCGGGACTATTAACAATGAGCAGTTCTTC. Its protein is CATRAGTINNEQFF.